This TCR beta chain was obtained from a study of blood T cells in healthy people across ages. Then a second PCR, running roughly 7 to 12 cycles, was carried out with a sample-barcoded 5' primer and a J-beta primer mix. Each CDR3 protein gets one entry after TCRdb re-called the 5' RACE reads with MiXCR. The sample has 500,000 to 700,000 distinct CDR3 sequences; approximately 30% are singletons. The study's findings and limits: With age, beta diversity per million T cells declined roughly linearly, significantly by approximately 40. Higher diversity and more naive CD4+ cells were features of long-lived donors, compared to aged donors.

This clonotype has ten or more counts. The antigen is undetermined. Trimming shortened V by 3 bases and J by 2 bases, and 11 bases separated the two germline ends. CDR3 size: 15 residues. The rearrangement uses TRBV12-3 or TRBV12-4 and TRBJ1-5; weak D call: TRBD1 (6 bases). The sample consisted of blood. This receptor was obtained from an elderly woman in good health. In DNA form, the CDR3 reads TGTGCCAGCAGTTTCCAGGGGCAGGGCAATCAGCCCCAGCATTTT. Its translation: CASSFQGQGNQPQHF.